These T cell receptor beta chains were read from a single sample in a study of cytomegalovirus exposure and HLA in healthy donors. Libraries were prepared by immunoSEQ multiplex PCR; TCRdb keeps only in-frame clonotypes and omits some of them. The data hold 98,000 or so clones, with approximately 80% observed a single time. Material: PBMCs. All receptors derive from a female donor in good health and CMV-seronegative. The CDR3 runs from the conserved cysteine through the conserved F or W. The D gene is left open where the match is weak. Clone size is given for some rows only: seen once, a few or many times, or a class if the clone is expanded.

v_call	clone_size	d_call	j_call	cdr3_aa	cdr3_nt
TRBV27	once	TRBD2	TRBJ2-3	CASSLWVAGVLDTQYF	TGTGCCAGCAGTTTATGGGTAGCGGGAGTGCTGGATACGCAGTATTTT
TRBV19	.	.	TRBJ1-2	CASRPQGEALGYTF	TGTGCCAGTAGACCACAGGGAGAGGCTTTGGGCTACACCTTC
TRBV2	.	TRBD1	TRBJ1-1	CASSGTGVTEAFF	TGTGCCTCCTCCGGGACAGGGGTAACTGAAGCTTTCTTT
TRBV11-2	.	.	TRBJ1-3	CASSLVLGGSGNTIYF	TGTGCCAGCAGCTTAGTTCTAGGAGGGTCTGGAAACACCATATATTTT
TRBV13	.	TRBD1	TRBJ2-7	CASSPQTGVTYEQYF	TGTGCCAGCAGCCCCCAGACAGGGGTTACCTACGAGCAGTACTTC
TRBV28	few	.	TRBJ1-6	CASRPQGKNSPLHF	TGTGCCAGCAGACCCCAGGGGAAGAATTCACCCCTCCACTTT
TRBV2	.	.	TRBJ1-1	CASSETGMNTEAFF	TGTGCCAGCAGTGAAACAGGTATGAACACTGAAGCTTTCTTT
TRBV19	.	TRBD1	TRBJ2-2	CASSLTGQNTGELFF	TGTGCCAGTAGCCTGACAGGGCAGAACACCGGGGAGCTGTTTTTT
TRBV5-1	.	.	TRBJ2-2	CASSERGGGTGELFF	TGCGCCAGCAGCGAGAGGGGGGGAGGCACCGGGGAGCTGTTTTTT
TRBV2	.	TRBD2	TRBJ2-1	CASWGVAGIYNEQFF	TGTGCCAGCTGGGGCGTAGCGGGGATCTACAATGAGCAGTTCTTC
TRBV7-7	.	.	TRBJ2-5	CASSLGTKETQYF	TGTGCTAGCAGCCTCGGGACAAAAGAGACCCAGTACTTC
TRBV7-8	few	TRBD2	TRBJ2-7	CASSYTGVAGGREQYF	TGTGCCAGCAGCTACACCGGGGTAGCGGGGGGGCGGGAGCAGTACTTC
TRBV7-2	.	.	TRBJ1-4	CASSSSGTSNEKLFF	TGTGCCAGCAGCTCCTCGGGGACATCCAATGAAAAACTGTTTTTT
TRBV11-3	.	.	TRBJ2-5	CASSSGLLETQYF	TGTGCCAGCAGCTCGGGACTTCTGGAGACCCAGTACTTC
TRBV6-6	.	.	TRBJ2-7	CASSYDGSRGEQYF	TGTGCCAGCAGTTACGACGGGAGCCGAGGGGAGCAGTACTTC
TRBV2	.	.	TRBJ1-5	CASSAGTPSGSNQPQHF	TGTGCCAGCAGCGCCGGGACTCCCAGTGGGAGCAATCAGCCCCAGCATTTT
TRBV21-1	.	.	TRBJ1-6	CASSKVEFSPGSYNSPLHF	TGTGCCAGCAGCAAAGTCGAGTTCTCCCCGGGATCCTATAATTCACCCCTCCACTTT
TRBV28	.	TRBD1	TRBJ2-5	CASRGTGGIETQYF	TGTGCCAGCCGTGGGACAGGGGGGATCGAGACCCAGTACTTC
TRBV7-3	.	TRBD2	TRBJ2-1	CASSTGLAGVGEQFF	TGTGCCAGCAGCACCGGACTAGCGGGAGTGGGCGAGCAGTTCTTC
TRBV19	.	TRBD1	TRBJ1-1	CASRAGTASTEAFF	TGTGCCAGTAGGGCCGGGACAGCCTCCACTGAAGCTTTCTTT
TRBV19	.	TRBD1	TRBJ1-2	CASTDRDGYGYTF	TGTGCCAGTACCGACAGGGATGGGTATGGCTACACCTTC